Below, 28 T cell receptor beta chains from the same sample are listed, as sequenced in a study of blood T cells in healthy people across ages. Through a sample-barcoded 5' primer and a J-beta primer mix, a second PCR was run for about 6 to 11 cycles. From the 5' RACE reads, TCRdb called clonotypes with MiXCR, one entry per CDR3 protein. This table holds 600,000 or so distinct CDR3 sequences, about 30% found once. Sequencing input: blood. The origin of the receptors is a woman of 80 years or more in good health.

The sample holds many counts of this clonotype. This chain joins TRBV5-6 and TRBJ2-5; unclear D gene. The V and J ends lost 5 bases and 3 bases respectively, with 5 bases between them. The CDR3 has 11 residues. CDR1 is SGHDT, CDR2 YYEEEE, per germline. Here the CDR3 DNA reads TGTGCCAGCAGTACTAAAGAGACCCAGTACTTC. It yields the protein CASSTKETQYF. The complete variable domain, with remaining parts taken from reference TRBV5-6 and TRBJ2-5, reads DAGVTQSPTHLIKTRGQQVTLRCSPKSGHDTVSWYQQALGQGPQFIFQYYEEEERQRGNFPDRFSGHQFPNYSSELNVNALLLGDSALYLCASSTKETQYFGPGTRLLVL.

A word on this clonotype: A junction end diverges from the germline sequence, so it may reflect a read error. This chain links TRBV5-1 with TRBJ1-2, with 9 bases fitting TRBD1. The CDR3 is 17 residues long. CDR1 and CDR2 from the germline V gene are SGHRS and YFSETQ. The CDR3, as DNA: TGCGCCAGTAGCTTGATTGGGACAGGGAATTGGAAAAAAGGCTACACCTTC. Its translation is CASSLIGTGNWKKGYTF.

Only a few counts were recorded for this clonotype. CDR3 amino acids: CASTVDPRDEPQHF. CDR3 sequence (DNA): TGTGCCAGCACAGTCGATCCTCGGGATGAGCCCCAGCATTTT. The chain combines TRBV28 with TRBJ1-5; the D is unclear. There are 14 residues in the CDR3. V was clipped by 7 bases and J by 8 bases, with 18 bases between them. Germline V CDR1 and CDR2: MDHEN, SYDVKM.

The CDR3 DNA reads as TGCAGTGCTATAGGGACTAGCGGGTACCAAGAGACCCAGTACTTC. Translated: CSAIGTSGYQETQYF. The chain is built from TRBV20-1 and TRBJ2-5; 12 nucleotides align to TRBD2. The germline V gene encodes CDR1 DFQATT and CDR2 SNEGSKA (reference sequence). This CDR3 region has 15 residues. The ends lost 4 bases at V and 0 bases at J; junction bases unmatched: 3.

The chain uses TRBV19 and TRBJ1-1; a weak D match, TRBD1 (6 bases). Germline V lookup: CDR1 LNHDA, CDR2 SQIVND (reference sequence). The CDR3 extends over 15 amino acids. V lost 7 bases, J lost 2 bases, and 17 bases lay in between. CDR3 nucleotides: TGTGCCAGTAACCCGCTGGACAGCCCCAACACTGAAGCTTTCTTT. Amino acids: CASNPLDSPNTEAFF.

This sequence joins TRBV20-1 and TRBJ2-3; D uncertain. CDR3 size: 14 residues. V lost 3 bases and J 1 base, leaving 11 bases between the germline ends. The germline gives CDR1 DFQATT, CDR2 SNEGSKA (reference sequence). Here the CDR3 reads CSARPARRTDTQYF. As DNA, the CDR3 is TGCAGTGCTAGGCCGGCCCGCCGCACAGATACGCAGTATTTT.

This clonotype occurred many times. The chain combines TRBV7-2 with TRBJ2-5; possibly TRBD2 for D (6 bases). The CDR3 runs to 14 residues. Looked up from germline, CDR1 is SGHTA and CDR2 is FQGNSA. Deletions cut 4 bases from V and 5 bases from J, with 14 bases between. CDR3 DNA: TGTGCCAGCAGCTCGGGAAGAGGAGGGGAGACCCAGTACTTC. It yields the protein CASSSGRGGETQYF.

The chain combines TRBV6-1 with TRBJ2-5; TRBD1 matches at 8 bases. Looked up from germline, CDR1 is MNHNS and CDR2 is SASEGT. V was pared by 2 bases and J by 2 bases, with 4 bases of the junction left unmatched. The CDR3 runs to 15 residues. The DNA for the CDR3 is TGTGCCAGCAGTGAAACAGGGGGGTCTCAAGAGACCCAGTACTTC. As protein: CASSETGGSQETQYF.

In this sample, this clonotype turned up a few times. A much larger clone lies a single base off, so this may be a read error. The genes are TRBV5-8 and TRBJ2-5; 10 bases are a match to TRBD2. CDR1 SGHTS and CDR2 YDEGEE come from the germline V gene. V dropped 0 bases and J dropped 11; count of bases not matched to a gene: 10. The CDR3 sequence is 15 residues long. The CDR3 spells CASSLELAGAQGQYF. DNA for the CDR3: TGTGCCAGCAGCTTGGAGCTAGCGGGGGCACAAGGGCAGTACTTC.

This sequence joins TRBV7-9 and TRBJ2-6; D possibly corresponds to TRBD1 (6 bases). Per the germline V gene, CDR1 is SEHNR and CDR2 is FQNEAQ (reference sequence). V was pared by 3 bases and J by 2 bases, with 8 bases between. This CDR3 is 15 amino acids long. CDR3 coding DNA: TGTGCCAGCAGCTTCACAGGGACTGGGGCCAACGTCCTGACTTTC. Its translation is CASSFTGTGANVLTF.

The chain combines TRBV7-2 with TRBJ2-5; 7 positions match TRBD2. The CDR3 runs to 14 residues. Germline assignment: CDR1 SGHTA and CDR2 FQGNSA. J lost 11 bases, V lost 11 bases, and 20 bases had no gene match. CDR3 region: CAGVRGRGYNEQYF. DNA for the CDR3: TGTGCCGGCGTTAGAGGGAGGGGTTACAATGAGCAGTACTTC.

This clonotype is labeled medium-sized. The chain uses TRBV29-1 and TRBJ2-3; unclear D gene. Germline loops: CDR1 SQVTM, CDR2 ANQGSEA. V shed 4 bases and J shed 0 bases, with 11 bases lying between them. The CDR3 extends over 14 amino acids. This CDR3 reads CSVATVSSTDTQYF. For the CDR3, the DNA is TGCAGCGTTGCCACAGTCTCTAGCACAGATACGCAGTATTTT.

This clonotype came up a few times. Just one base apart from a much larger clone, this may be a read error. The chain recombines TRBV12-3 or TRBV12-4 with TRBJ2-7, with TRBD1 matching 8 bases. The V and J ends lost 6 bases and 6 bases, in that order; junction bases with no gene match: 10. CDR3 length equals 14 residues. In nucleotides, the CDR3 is TGTGCCAGCAGGGACGACAGGGGTCGGCTCGAGCAGTACTTC. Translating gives CASRDDRGRLEQYF.

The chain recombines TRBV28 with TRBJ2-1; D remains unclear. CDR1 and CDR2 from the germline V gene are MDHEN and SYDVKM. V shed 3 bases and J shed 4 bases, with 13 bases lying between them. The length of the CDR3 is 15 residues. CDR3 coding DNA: TGTGCCAGCAGTTTTAGTGTTAAAGGATACAATGAGCAGTTCTTC. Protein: CASSFSVKGYNEQFF.

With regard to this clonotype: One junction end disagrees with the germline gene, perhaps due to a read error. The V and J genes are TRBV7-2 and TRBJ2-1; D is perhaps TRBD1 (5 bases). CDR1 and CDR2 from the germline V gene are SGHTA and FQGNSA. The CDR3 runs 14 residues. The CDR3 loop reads CASSSDSSYNGQFF. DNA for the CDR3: TGTGCCAGCAGCTCCGACAGTTCCTACAATGGGCAGTTCTTC.

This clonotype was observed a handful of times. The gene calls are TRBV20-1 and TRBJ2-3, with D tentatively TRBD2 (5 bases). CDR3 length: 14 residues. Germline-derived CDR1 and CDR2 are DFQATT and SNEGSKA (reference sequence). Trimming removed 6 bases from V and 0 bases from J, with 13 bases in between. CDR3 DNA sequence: TGCAGTGCCCTGAGAGCGGATAGCACAGATACGCAGTATTTT. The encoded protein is CSALRADSTDTQYF.

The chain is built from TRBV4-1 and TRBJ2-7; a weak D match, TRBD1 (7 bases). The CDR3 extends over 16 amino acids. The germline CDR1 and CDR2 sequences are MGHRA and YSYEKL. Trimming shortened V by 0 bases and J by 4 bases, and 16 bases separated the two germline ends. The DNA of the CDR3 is TGCGCCAGCAGCCAAGACGGAGGGACAGAGGTGTACGAGCAGTACTTC. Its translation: CASSQDGGTEVYEQYF.

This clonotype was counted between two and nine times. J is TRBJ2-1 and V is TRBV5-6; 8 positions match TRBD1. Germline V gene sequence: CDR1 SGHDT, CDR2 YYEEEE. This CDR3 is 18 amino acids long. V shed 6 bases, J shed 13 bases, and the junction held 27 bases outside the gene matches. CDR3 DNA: TGTGCCAGCACCCTTCGGACAGGGCCGGTGTGGGACCAAGAGACCCAGTTCTTC. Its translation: CASTLRTGPVWDQETQFF.

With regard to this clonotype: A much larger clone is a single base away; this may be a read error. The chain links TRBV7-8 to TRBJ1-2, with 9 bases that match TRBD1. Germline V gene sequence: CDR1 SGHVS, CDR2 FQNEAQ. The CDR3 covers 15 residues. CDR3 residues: CAGSLGSGQGYGYTF. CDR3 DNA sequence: TGTGCCGGCAGCTTGGGTTCGGGACAGGGCTATGGCTACACCTTC.

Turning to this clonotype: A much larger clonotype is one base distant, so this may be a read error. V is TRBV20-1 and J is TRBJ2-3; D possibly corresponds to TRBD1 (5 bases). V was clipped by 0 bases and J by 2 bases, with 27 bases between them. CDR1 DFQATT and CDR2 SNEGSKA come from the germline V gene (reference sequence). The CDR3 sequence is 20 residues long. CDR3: CSARDWGGTPLHTTTDTQYF. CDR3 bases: TGCAGTGCTAGAGATTGGGGCGGTACTCCACTTCACACCACCACAGATACGCAGTATTTT.

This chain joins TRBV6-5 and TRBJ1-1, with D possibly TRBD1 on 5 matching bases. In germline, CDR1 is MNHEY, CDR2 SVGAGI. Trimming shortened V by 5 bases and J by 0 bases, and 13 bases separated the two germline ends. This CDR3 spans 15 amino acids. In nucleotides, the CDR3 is TGTGCCAGCAGTAGGGGTGGCAGATTGAACACTGAAGCTTTCTTT. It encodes CASSRGGRLNTEAFF.

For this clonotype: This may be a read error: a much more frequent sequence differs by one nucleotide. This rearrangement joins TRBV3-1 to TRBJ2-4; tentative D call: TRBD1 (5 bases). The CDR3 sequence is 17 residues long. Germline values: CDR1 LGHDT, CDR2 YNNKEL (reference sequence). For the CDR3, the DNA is TGTACCAGCAGCCAAGCTGACAGCCGGTTGGGCAAAAACATTCAGTACTTC. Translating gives CTSSQADSRLGKNIQYF.

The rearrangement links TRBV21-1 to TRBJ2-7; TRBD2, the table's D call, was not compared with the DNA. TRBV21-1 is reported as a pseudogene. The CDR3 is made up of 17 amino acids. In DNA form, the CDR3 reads TGTGCCAGCAGCAAGCCCCGAGGAAGCGGGGGTTCCAATGAGCAGTACTTC. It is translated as CASSKPRGSGGSNEQYF.

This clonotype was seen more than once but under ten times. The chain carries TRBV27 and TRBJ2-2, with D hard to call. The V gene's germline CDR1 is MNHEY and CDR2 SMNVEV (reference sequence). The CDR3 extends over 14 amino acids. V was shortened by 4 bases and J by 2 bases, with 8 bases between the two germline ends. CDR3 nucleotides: TGTGCCAGCAGTTGGGTAGGAAACACCGGGGAGCTGTTTTTT. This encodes CASSWVGNTGELFF.

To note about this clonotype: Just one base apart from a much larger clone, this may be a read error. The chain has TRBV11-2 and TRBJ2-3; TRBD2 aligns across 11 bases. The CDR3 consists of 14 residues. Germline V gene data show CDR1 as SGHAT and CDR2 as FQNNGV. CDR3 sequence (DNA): TGTGTCAGCAGCAGAGGGACTAGCGGTGGTACGCAGTATTTT. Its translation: CVSSRGTSGGTQYF.

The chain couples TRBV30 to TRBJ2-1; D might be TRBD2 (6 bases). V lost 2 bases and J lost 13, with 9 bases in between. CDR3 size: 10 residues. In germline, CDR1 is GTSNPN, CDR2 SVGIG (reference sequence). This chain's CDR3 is CAWSREDQFF. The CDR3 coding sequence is TGTGCCTGGAGTAGGGAGGACCAGTTCTTC. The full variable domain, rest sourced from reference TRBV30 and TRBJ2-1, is SQTIHQWPATLVQPVGSPLSLECTVEGTSNPNLYWYRQAAGRGLQLLFYSVGIGQISSEVPQNLSASRPQDRQFILSSKKLLLSDSGFYLCAWSREDQFFGPGTRLTVL.

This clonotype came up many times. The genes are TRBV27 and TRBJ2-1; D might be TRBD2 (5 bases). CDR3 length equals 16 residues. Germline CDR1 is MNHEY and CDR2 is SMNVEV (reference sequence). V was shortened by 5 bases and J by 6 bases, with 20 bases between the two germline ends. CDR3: CASSPNGGAPSNEQFF. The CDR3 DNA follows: TGTGCCAGCAGTCCCAACGGAGGAGCTCCGAGCAATGAGCAGTTCTTC.

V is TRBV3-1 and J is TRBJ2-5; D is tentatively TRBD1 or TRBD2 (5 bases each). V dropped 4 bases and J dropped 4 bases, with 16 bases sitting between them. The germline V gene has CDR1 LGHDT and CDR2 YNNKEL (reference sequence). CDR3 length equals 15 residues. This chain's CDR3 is CASSRGSGAGETQYF. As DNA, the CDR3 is TGTGCCAGCAGCCGGGGGTCCGGGGCTGGAGAGACCCAGTACTTC.